This TCR beta chain was sequenced during a study of blood T cell repertoires in COVID-19. Study-level information: Italy, Spain and the United States were the sources of the convalescent and acute COVID-19 samples. In each case, the material was cDNA or gDNA derived from T cells, B-cell-depleted T cells, or PBMCs.

V was shortened by 2 bases and J by 4 bases, with 11 bases between the two germline ends. The CDR3 has 14 amino acids. Germline V gene sequence: CDR1 MNHNS, CDR2 SASEGT. Assay used: immunoSEQ multiplex PCR; TCRdb lists only in-frame clones, some missing. The sample lists approximately 50,000 clones; more than 85% were seen once. The clonotype comes from a man between 45 and 60 years old with active COVID-19. The V and J genes are TRBV6-1 and TRBJ1-1; D uncertain. The sample taken for sequencing was peripheral blood. The CDR3 DNA is TGTGCCAGCAGTGAATCCGGTGGGAGCACTGAAGCTTTCTTT. Its protein product is CASSESGGSTEAFF.